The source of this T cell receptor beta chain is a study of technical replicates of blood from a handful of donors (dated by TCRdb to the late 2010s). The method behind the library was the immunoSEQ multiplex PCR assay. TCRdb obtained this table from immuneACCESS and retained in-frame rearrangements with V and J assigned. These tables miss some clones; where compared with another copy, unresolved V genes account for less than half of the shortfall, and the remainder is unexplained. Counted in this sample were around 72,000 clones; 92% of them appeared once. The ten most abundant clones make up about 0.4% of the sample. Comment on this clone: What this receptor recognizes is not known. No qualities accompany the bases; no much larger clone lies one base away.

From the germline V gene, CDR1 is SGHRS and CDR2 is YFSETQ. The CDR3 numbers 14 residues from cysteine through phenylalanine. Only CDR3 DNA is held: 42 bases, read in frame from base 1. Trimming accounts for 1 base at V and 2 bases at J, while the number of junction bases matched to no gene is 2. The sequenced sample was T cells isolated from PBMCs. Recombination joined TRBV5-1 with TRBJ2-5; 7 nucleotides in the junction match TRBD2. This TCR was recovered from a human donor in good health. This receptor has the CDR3 CASSLLAAQETQYF. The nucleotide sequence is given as TGCGCCAGCAGCTTGCTAGCGGCACAAGAGACCCAGTACTTC.